The 11 T cell receptor beta chains presented below share a single source sample, sequenced in a study of T cells in Graves' hyperthyroidism and ophthalmopathy. The TCR beta CDR3 regions underwent amplification using RNA transcripts as the source. During a first-round RT-PCR of the TCR CDR3, the HTBI primer set was used. A single record per CDR3 protein comes from TCRdb applying MiXCR to the multiplex PCR reads. The table records over 700,000 distinct CDR3 sequences, roughly 37% of them present only once. The specimen was blood. These receptors originate from a man younger than 30 with Graves' hyperthyroidism.

This clonotype was recorded many times. A read error may explain this, as a much larger clone is one base away. The V call is TRBV7-8, the J call TRBJ2-5; D gene unclear. This CDR3 has 11 residues. The V gene lost 2 bases and the J gene lost 5 bases, with 3 bases spanning the gap. Germline values: CDR1 SGHVS, CDR2 FQNEAQ. The CDR3 spells CASSLHETQYF. CDR3 DNA sequence: TGTGCCAGCAGCTTACATGAGACCCAGTACTTC.

The CDR3 DNA reads TGTGCTATCAGGACGGTTAGCAATCAGCCCCAGCATTTT. Translated: CAIRTVSNQPQHF. The chain employs TRBV7-8 and TRBJ1-5, with D hard to call. The V gene's germline CDR1 is SGHVS and CDR2 FQNEAQ. This CDR3 region has 13 residues. The full variable domain, completed using reference TRBV7-8 and TRBJ1-5, is GAGVSQSPRYKVAKRGQDVALRCDPISGHVSLFWYQQALGQGPEFLTYFQNEAQLDKSGLPSDRFFAERPEGSVSTLKIQRTQQEDSAVYLCAIRTVSNQPQHFGDGTRLSIL.

The chain couples TRBV7-2 to TRBJ2-5; TRBD2 agrees at 12 bases. J gave up 4 bases and V 5 bases, and 11 bases lay outside the gene matches. The CDR3 is made up of 17 amino acids. Germline V gives CDR1 SGHTA, CDR2 FQGNSA. Written as DNA, the CDR3 is TGTGCCAGCAGCCCATCGACTAGCGGGAGACCGGGAGAGACCCAGTACTTC. It specifies CASSPSTSGRPGETQYF. Full variable domain (rest looked up from reference TRBV7-2 and TRBJ2-5): GAGVSQSPSNKVTEKGKDVELRCDPISGHTALYWYRQSLGQGLEFLIYFQGNSAPDKSGLPSDRFSAERTGGSVSTLTIQRTQQEDSAVYLCASSPSTSGRPGETQYFGPGTRLLVL.

This clonotype was recorded many times. The chain carries TRBV19 and TRBJ1-5; no firm D call. V lost 3 bases to trimming and J lost 2 bases, with 11 bases between them. Germline V CDR1 and CDR2: LNHDA, SQIVND (reference sequence). The CDR3 consists of 15 residues. In nucleotides, the CDR3 is TGTGCCAGTAGTATTAGCCCAAGGCGCAATCAGCCCCAGCATTTT. Residues: CASSISPRRNQPQHF.

The chain combines TRBV10-3 with TRBJ1-5, with 12 positions matching TRBD1. This CDR3 contains 15 residues. V gave up 10 bases and J gave up 6 bases; unmatched junction bases: 10. Germline-derived CDR1 and CDR2 are ENHRY and SYGVKD. The CDR3 nucleotides are TGTGCCACCGGGACAGGGGGCGCGTGGATTCAGCCCCAGCATTTT. The encoded protein is CATGTGGAWIQPQHF.

This clonotype was picked up many times. The chain employs TRBV10-3 and TRBJ2-7; TRBD2 aligns across 10 bases. The trim removed 2 bases at V and 2 bases at J, leaving 3 bases unmatched. The CDR3 extends over 15 amino acids. The germline V gene has CDR1 ENHRY and CDR2 SYGVKD. CDR3 sequence: CAISEGTSEAYEQYF. The CDR3, as DNA: TGTGCCATCAGTGAGGGGACTAGCGAGGCCTACGAGCAGTACTTC.

This clonotype appeared many times. This chain links TRBV2 with TRBJ1-1; the D is unclear. This CDR3 is 12 amino acids long. Germline CDR1 SNHLY, CDR2 FYNNEI. The germline V and J ends were trimmed by 4 bases and 5 bases, with 8 bases remaining between them. The CDR3 protein is CASSVVVTEAFF. DNA for the CDR3: TGTGCCAGCAGTGTCGTGGTGACTGAAGCTTTCTTT.

In this sample, this clonotype turned up once. A read error may produce the germline difference seen at one junction end. The V and J genes are TRBV4-1 and TRBJ1-4; D unclear. This CDR3 has 15 amino acids. The germline CDR1 and CDR2 sequences are MGHRA and YSYEKL. CDR3 in DNA: TGCGCCAGCAGCCAAGGAGAAGCGCTAAGGGAAAAACCGTTTTTT. It codes for CASSQGEALREKPFF.

V usage is TRBV15 and J usage is TRBJ1-6; 7 positions match TRBD1. This CDR3 region has 16 residues. Trimming took 3 bases from V and 5 from J; bases not matched to a gene: 7. Germline V lookup: CDR1 LNHNV, CDR2 YYDKDF (reference sequence). The CDR3 coding sequence is TGTGCCACCAGCAGGGGACCGACAGGGCATAATTCACCCCTCCACTTT. As protein: CATSRGPTGHNSPLHF.

This chain links TRBV29-1 with TRBJ1-5, with D unclear. V lost 8 bases, J lost 5 bases, and 13 bases lay in between. CDR3 length: 12 amino acids. The germline V gene encodes CDR1 SQVTM and CDR2 ANQGSEA. CDR3 protein: CSSASPYQPQHF. CDR3 in DNA: TGCAGCTCCGCGAGCCCTTATCAGCCCCAGCATTTT. The entire variable domain, with the rest obtained from reference TRBV29-1 and TRBJ1-5, is as follows: SAVISQKPSRDICQRGTSLTIQCQVDSQVTMMFWYRQQPGQSLTLIATANQGSEATYESGFVIDKFPISRPNLTFSTLTVSNMSPEDSSIYLCSSASPYQPQHFGDGTRLSIL.

The chain employs TRBV9 and TRBJ2-3; the D call may be TRBD1 or TRBD2 (5 bases each). The length of the CDR3 is 14 residues. V was trimmed by 3 bases and J by 0 bases, leaving 8 bases between them. Germline CDR1 reads SGDLS; CDR2 reads YYNGEE. CDR3 amino acids: CASSAGLSTDTQYF. CDR3 coding DNA: TGTGCCAGCAGCGCGGGGCTCAGCACAGATACGCAGTATTTT.